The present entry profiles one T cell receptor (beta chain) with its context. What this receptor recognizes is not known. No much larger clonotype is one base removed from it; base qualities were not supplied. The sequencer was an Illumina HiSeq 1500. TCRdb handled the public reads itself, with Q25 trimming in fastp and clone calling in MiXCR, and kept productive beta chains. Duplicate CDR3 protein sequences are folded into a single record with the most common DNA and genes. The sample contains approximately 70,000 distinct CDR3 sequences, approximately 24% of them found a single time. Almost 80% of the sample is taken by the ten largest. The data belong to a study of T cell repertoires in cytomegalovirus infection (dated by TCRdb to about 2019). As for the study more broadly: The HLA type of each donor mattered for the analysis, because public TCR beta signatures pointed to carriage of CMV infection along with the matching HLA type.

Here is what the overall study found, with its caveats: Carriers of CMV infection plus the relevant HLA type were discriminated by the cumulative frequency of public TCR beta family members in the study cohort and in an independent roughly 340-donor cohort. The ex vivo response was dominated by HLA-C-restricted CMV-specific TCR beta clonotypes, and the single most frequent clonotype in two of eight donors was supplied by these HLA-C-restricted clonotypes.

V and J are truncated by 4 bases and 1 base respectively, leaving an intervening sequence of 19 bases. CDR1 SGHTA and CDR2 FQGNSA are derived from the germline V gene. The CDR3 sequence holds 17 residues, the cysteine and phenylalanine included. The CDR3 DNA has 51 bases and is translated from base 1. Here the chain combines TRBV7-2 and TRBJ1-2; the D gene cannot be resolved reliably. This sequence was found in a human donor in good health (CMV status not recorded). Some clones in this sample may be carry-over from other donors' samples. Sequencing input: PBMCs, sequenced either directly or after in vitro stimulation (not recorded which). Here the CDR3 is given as CASSSRPSGLINYGYTF. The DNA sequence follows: TGTGCCAGCAGCTCACGACCGTCAGGCTTAATTAACTATGGCTACACCTTC.